These 18 T cell receptor beta chains originate from one sample sequenced in a study of blood T cells in healthy people across ages. With a J-beta primer mix and a sample-barcoded 5' primer, a second PCR ran about 7 to 12 cycles. MiXCR, applied by TCRdb to the 5' RACE reads, yields one record per CDR3 protein. This sample has roughly 1,700,000 distinct CDR3 sequences, with 28% found just once. The sequenced material came from blood. Receptor source: a woman in her twenties or thirties in good health.

There are a few counts of this clonotype. The V call is TRBV20-1, the J call TRBJ2-2, with 8 positions matching TRBD2. The V gene end was trimmed by 3 bases and the J gene end by 5 bases; junction bases not matched to a gene: 8. The CDR3 has 15 residues. The germline V gene encodes CDR1 DFQATT and CDR2 SNEGSKA (reference sequence). CDR3 amino acids: CSARDRGGWTGELFF. The CDR3 nucleotides read TGCAGTGCTAGGGATCGGGGGGGCTGGACCGGGGAGCTGTTTTTT.

This clonotype was detected many times. The rearrangement links TRBV7-2 to TRBJ1-4; no clear D gene. Trimming removed 5 bases from V and 7 bases from J, with 11 bases in between. Germline-derived CDR1 and CDR2 are SGHTA and FQGNSA. The CDR3 totals 13 residues. For the CDR3, the DNA is TGTGCCAGCAGCGGCCCAGCCAGTGAAAAACTGTTTTTT. It is translated as CASSGPASEKLFF.

This clonotype was detected only a few times. The chain links TRBV2 to TRBJ2-1; 11 bases line up with TRBD2. After removal of 4 bases from V and 1 base from J, the junction contained 9 bases not matched to a gene. The CDR3 has 18 amino acids. The germline V gene has CDR1 SNHLY and CDR2 FYNNEI. The CDR3 sequence is CASSVGSGRGVSYNEQFF. CDR3 DNA sequence: TGTGCCAGCAGTGTGGGTAGCGGGAGGGGCGTGTCCTACAATGAGCAGTTCTTC.

Details on this clonotype: This may stem from a read error, because a much larger clone lies one nucleotide away. The rearrangement uses TRBV20-1 and TRBJ2-5; TRBD1 matches at 12 bases. The J call may be mistaken, given a closer DNA end match to TRBJ2-7. CDR3 length equals 13 residues. In germline, CDR1 is DFQATT, CDR2 SNEGSKA (reference sequence). The CDR3 coding sequence is TGCAGTACCCCGGGACAGGGGGCCCCCGAGCAGTACTTC. Translation gives CSTPGQGAPEQYF.

This chain uses TRBV29-1 with TRBJ1-2; TRBD1 might be the D (5 bases). CDR3 length equals 15 residues. Germline V gene data show CDR1 as SQVTM and CDR2 as ANQGSEA. Deletions cut 4 bases from V and 0 bases from J, with 15 bases between. The CDR3 region has the DNA TGCAGCGTTGGGCCGGCGGGGGGAGCTAACTATGGCTACACCTTC. Amino acids: CSVGPAGGANYGYTF.

This clonotype was seen repeatedly, ten times or more. V and J are TRBV20-1 and TRBJ2-1; 13 bases fit TRBD2. Germline-derived CDR1 and CDR2 are DFQATT and SNEGSKA (reference sequence). V lost 5 bases to trimming and J lost 4 bases; unmatched junction nucleotides: 5. This CDR3 comprises 15 residues. The CDR3 loop reads CSASPGLAGYNEQFF. In DNA form, the CDR3 reads TGCAGTGCTTCCCCGGGACTAGCGGGATACAATGAGCAGTTCTTC.

This clonotype was observed a single time. This may be a read error, as it is one base from a much larger clone. The V call is TRBV12-5, the J call TRBJ2-1; 9 bases map to TRBD1. This CDR3 has 16 residues. The germline V gene encodes CDR1 LGHNT and CDR2 FRNRAP. CDR3 sequence reads: CACAPGTGSFYNDQFF. In DNA form, the CDR3 reads TGTGCTTGTGCCCCAGGGACAGGGAGCTTCTACAATGATCAGTTCTTC.

This clonotype came up many times. The rearrangement links TRBV2 to TRBJ2-7; D unresolved. Germline loops: CDR1 SNHLY, CDR2 FYNNEI. This CDR3 contains 14 residues. Between the trimmed V and J ends, which lost 7 bases and 4 bases, there was a span of 17 bases. The CDR3 nucleotides read TGTGCCAGCACGGTAGGCCAGGCAAGGTACGAGCAGTACTTC. Protein: CASTVGQARYEQYF.

The chain links TRBV24-1 to TRBJ2-3; D is undetermined. V lost 1 base to trimming and J lost 2 bases, with 6 bases between them. Germline-derived CDR1 and CDR2 are KGHDR and SFDVKD. The CDR3 is 14 amino acids. Here the CDR3 reads CATSDLVATDTQYF. CDR3 coding DNA: TGTGCCACCAGTGATTTAGTGGCCACAGATACGCAGTATTTT.

V is TRBV29-1 and J is TRBJ2-1; TRBD1 agrees at 7 bases. This CDR3 has 15 residues. Germline CDR1 is SQVTM and CDR2 is ANQGSEA. Losses at the gene ends were 5 bases for V and 3 bases for J; bases not matched to a gene: 10. CDR3 in DNA: TGCAGCGTTCAAACAGGGGTAGGTCGCTACAATGAGCAGTTCTTC. It translates to CSVQTGVGRYNEQFF.

The J gene is TRBJ1-1, the V gene TRBV20-1, with a possible D match to TRBD1 (5 bases). This CDR3 has 12 residues. Trimming took off 3 bases at V and 4 bases at J, with 9 bases between the two ends. Germline lookup yields CDR1 DFQATT and CDR2 SNEGSKA (reference sequence). CDR3 bases: TGCAGTGCTAGGACAGACGGCACTGAAGCTTTCTTT. This translates into CSARTDGTEAFF.

In this sample, this clonotype turned up many times. The rearrangement links TRBV27 to TRBJ2-1, with D uncertain. Trimming cost V 9 bases and J 8 bases, with 17 bases left between them. The CDR3 length is 13 residues. The germline V gene encodes CDR1 MNHEY and CDR2 SMNVEV (reference sequence). CDR3 nucleotide sequence: TGTGCCAGTCGTACCCTCAACCAGGATGAGCAGTTCTTC. Translating gives CASRTLNQDEQFF.

This clonotype was counted between two and nine times. The chain recombines TRBV2 with TRBJ2-1; TRBD2 aligns across 7 bases. With 8 bases clipped from V and 0 bases from J, the junction kept 4 bases outside the gene matches. Looked up from germline, CDR1 is SNHLY and CDR2 is FYNNEI. This CDR3 comprises 14 residues. Written as DNA, the CDR3 is TGTGCCAGCCGGGGGGTTAGCTCCTACAATGAGCAGTTCTTC. Its protein is CASRGVSSYNEQFF. The complete variable domain, with remaining parts taken from reference TRBV2 and TRBJ2-1, reads EPEVTQTPSHQVTQMGQEVILRCVPISNHLYFYWYRQILGQKVEFLVSFYNNEISEKSEIFDDQFSVERPDGSNFTLKIRSTKLEDSAMYFCASRGVSSYNEQFFGPGTRLTVL.

This chain connects TRBV7-2 to TRBJ1-1; no clear D. The CDR3 is made up of 14 amino acids. The V end was cut by 4 bases, the J end by 3 bases, with 12 bases between. CDR1 is SGHTA and CDR2 is FQGNSA in the germline V gene. For the CDR3, the DNA is TGTGCCAGCAGCTCGTATGAGGAGGACACTGAAGCTTTCTTT. Translation: CASSSYEEDTEAFF.

For this clonotype: The junction does not match germline at one end; this may be a read error. The rearrangement links TRBV27 to TRBJ1-1; the D gene is possibly TRBD1 (5 bases). The CDR3 is 13 residues long. Germline values: CDR1 MNHEY, CDR2 SMNVEV (reference sequence). CDR3 nucleotide sequence: TGTGCCAACAGTTCCAGGGTTCCAAGTGAAGCTTTCTTT. Translation: CANSSRVPSEAFF.

This chain joins TRBV7-9 and TRBJ2-1; the D gene is possibly TRBD2 (6 bases). V lost 3 bases, J lost 9 bases, and 15 bases lay in between. The CDR3 covers 14 residues. The germline gives CDR1 SEHNR, CDR2 FQNEAQ (reference sequence). The CDR3: CASSFTGVISEQFF. CDR3 nucleotides: TGTGCCAGCAGCTTTACGGGAGTAATTTCTGAGCAGTTCTTC.

This clonotype was seen more than once but under ten times. The V call is TRBV6-2 or TRBV6-3, the J call TRBJ2-5, with 8 bases that match TRBD1. This CDR3 region has 15 residues. The germline V gene encodes CDR1 MNHEY and CDR2 SVGEGT. V gave up 2 bases and J gave up 4 bases; unmatched junction bases: 6. The DNA of the CDR3 is TGTGCCAGCAGTTACGGTACAGGGGGGAGAGAGACCCAGTACTTC. As protein: CASSYGTGGRETQYF.

This clonotype appeared a few times. V is TRBV20-1 and J is TRBJ2-1, with D possibly matching TRBD2 (6 bases). The V gene's germline CDR1 is DFQATT and CDR2 SNEGSKA (reference sequence). The germline V and J ends were trimmed by 6 bases and 4 bases, with 19 bases remaining between them. This CDR3 is 15 amino acids long. The CDR3 DNA sequence: TGCAGTGCCCGTCCCGCGGCTAGCGATTACAATGAGCAGTTCTTC. It translates to CSARPAASDYNEQFF.